This entry features one T cell receptor beta chain sequence. Its cognate antigen is unknown. These data are taken from a study of OX40 agonist ivuxolimab in advanced cancers. Regarding the study as a whole: On average, a greater number of expanded clones characterised CD8+ T cells relative to CD4+. With doses of 0.1-3.0 mg/kg, partial responders showed among the lowest clonal expansion.

CDR1 KGHSH and CDR2 LQKENI come from the germline V gene. The ends were cut back, 1 base at V and 7 bases at J, with 14 bases in the middle. The CDR3 spans 15 residues. Using immunoSEQ multiplex PCR, the repertoire was profiled, and TCRdb retains in-frame clones only, with some absent. The table records about 110,000 clones, 80% to 95% of them present only once. The chain is built from TRBV18 and TRBJ1-5; D is unresolved. The sequence derives from an adult with an advanced solid tumor such as melanoma, head and neck, liver or kidney cancer. The sample here was CD4+ or CD8+ T cells sorted from blood, taken in a trial of the OX40 agonist ivuxolimab. Here the CDR3 reads CASSPLDGSGQPQHF. The CDR3 nucleotides read TGTGCCAGCTCACCACTAGATGGGTCCGGGCAGCCCCAGCATTTT.